In this sample, the clone carrying this T cell receptor (beta chain) turned up a few times. The data belong to a study of identical twins. TCRdb passed the 5' RACE reads through MiXCR, listing each CDR3 protein once. The sample has 550,000 to 800,000 distinct CDR3 sequences, under 8.5% seen once; the top ten hold 1.5% to 2%. Germline V CDR1 and CDR2: SQVTM, ANQGSEA. This CDR3 spans 13 amino acids. Trimming left V 6 bases short and J 6 bases short, with 17 bases between. In addition, the sample was reused for a study of yellow fever vaccine responses in identical twins.

This TCR came from a woman aged 18-35 years in good health. The sample was PBMCs. The V gene is TRBV29-1, the J gene TRBJ1-2, with D possibly TRBD1 on 5 matching bases. The CDR3 DNA reads TGCAGCGTAAGGGACCCGGCTCATGATGGCTACACCTTC. Translated: CSVRDPAHDGYTF.